The 18 T cell receptor beta chains below come from one sample, sequenced in a study of Graves' ophthalmopathy and Graves' hyperthyroidism (dated by TCRdb to about 2018). Instrument on record: Illumina HiSeq 2000. For repertoire sequencing, the TCR beta CDR3 regions were amplified from RNA transcripts. A first-round RT-PCR used HTBI primers with the Qiagen OneStep RT-PCR kit, followed by a second-round multiplex PCR, size selection and purification. Using fastp at Q25 and MiXCR, TCRdb reprocessed the public reads and kept productive beta chains. Here each entry gathers all rows of one CDR3 protein and keeps the most common genes and DNA. This sample holds around 1,000,000 distinct CDR3 sequences; about 36% were observed only once. Together, the top ten hold roughly 11% of the sample. The sample comprised peripheral blood or thyroid tissue (not recorded which). Source of these receptors: an adult man with Graves' hyperthyroidism.

This clonotype was observed a handful of times. The gene calls are TRBV7-2 and TRBJ2-7; D possibly corresponds to TRBD1 (7 bases). V shed 5 bases and J shed 4 bases, with 15 bases lying between them. The CDR3 contains 14 residues. Germline V gene lookup returns CDR1 SGHTA and CDR2 FQGNSA. The CDR3 loop reads CASSQGGLKYEQYF. CDR3 DNA sequence: TGTGCCAGCAGCCAGGGGGGACTTAAATACGAGCAGTACTTC.

This chain links TRBV2 with TRBJ2-5, with a tentative D call TRBD2 (7 bases). The CDR3 covers 14 residues. CDR1 SNHLY and CDR2 FYNNEI come from the germline V gene. V lost 10 bases and J 9 bases, leaving 24 bases between the germline ends. CDR3 bases: TGTGCCAAACTCCATGGGGGGGGCTCGGGGGCCCAGTACTTC. Translation gives CAKLHGGGSGAQYF.

This clonotype showed up just once. V usage is TRBV7-2 and J usage is TRBJ2-7; maybe TRBD2 (6 bases). The CDR3 spans 13 residues. Between the trimmed V and J ends, which lost 6 bases and 4 bases, there was a span of 13 bases. In germline, CDR1 is SGHTA, CDR2 FQGNSA. The DNA for the CDR3 is TGTGCCAGCAGGGGGGGAGTTGGGTACGAGCAGTACTTC. It yields the protein CASRGGVGYEQYF.

This clonotype was counted between two and nine times. The CDR3 does not close with the conserved phenylalanine or tryptophan, likely indicating a read error. This chain joins TRBV7-2 and TRBJ1-5; tentative D call: TRBD1 (6 bases). Germline-derived CDR1 and CDR2 are SGHTA and FQGNSA. CDR3 length equals 16 residues. Trimming shortened V by 1 base and J by 7 bases, and 17 bases separated the two germline ends. CDR3 nucleotides: TGTGCCAGCAGCTTAGGGACAGTTGGGGTAGGCCAGCCCCAGCATCTT. Residues: CASSLGTVGVGQPQHL.

This sequence joins TRBV5-1 and TRBJ1-1, with 7 bases fitting TRBD1. CDR3 length equals 14 residues. CDR1 is SGHRS and CDR2 is YFSETQ in the germline V gene. Losses at the gene ends were 4 bases for V and 5 bases for J; bases not matched to a gene: 8. This CDR3 is CASSTATGSTEAFF. The CDR3 DNA reads as TGCGCCAGCAGCACGGCGACAGGGTCAACTGAAGCTTTCTTT.

In its sample, this clonotype was seen many times. The rearrangement uses TRBV29-1 and TRBJ2-7; D possibly uses TRBD1 or TRBD2 (5 bases each). The CDR3 has 15 amino acids. The V end was cut by 6 bases, the J end by 6 bases, with 24 bases between. Germline V gives CDR1 SQVTM, CDR2 ANQGSEA. CDR3 sequence (DNA): TGCAGCGTGGGGGAAGCCGGCATGGGGCTTGGCGAGCAGTACTTC. Amino acid sequence: CSVGEAGMGLGEQYF.

The chain carries TRBV25-1 and TRBJ2-7; D not resolved. Germline V gene lookup returns CDR1 MGHDK and CDR2 SYGVNS. This CDR3 is 14 amino acids long. Deletions cut 8 bases from V and 0 bases from J, with 14 bases between. The CDR3 sequence is CASDKEPNSYEQYF. CDR3 coding DNA: TGTGCCAGCGACAAAGAACCAAACTCCTACGAGCAGTACTTC.

This clonotype was counted ten times or more. V gene TRBV7-9 combines with J gene TRBJ2-7, with D maybe TRBD1 (5 bases). Looked up from germline, CDR1 is SEHNR and CDR2 is FQNEAQ (reference sequence). The CDR3 runs 12 residues. V was shortened by 5 bases and J by 5 bases, with 10 bases between the two germline ends. The DNA of the CDR3 is TGTGCCAGCAGCCTGGACATGGACGAGCAGTACTTC. It is translated as CASSLDMDEQYF.

This clonotype has just a few counts. The rearrangement joins TRBV20-1 to TRBJ2-7, with D perhaps being TRBD1 or TRBD2 (6 bases each). This CDR3 has 15 residues. The V gene lost 3 bases and the J gene lost 7 bases, with 22 bases spanning the gap. Germline CDR1 and CDR2: DFQATT and SNEGSKA (reference sequence). CDR3 protein: CSASGTIGGSGEQYF. The CDR3 coding sequence is TGCAGTGCTAGTGGAACTATAGGGGGGAGTGGGGAGCAGTACTTC.

This clonotype was seen more than once but under ten times. This chain links TRBV19 with TRBJ1-4; D call uncertain. This CDR3 is 16 amino acids long. The V end was cut by 3 bases, the J end by 0 bases, with 11 bases between. The germline gives CDR1 LNHDA, CDR2 SQIVND (reference sequence). Here the CDR3 reads CASSMASEATNEKLFF. DNA for the CDR3: TGTGCCAGTAGTATGGCATCGGAGGCAACTAATGAAAAACTGTTTTTT.

The rearrangement joins TRBV6-5 to TRBJ2-5; 8 positions agree with TRBD2. The CDR3 length is 15 residues. The J segment lost 5 bases and the V segment lost 0 bases, leaving 5 bases of the junction unmatched. CDR1 MNHEY and CDR2 SVGAGI come from the germline V gene. The CDR3 DNA sequence: TGTGCCAGCAGTTACTCGGAGCGGGAGCGGGAGACCCAGTACTTC. This sequence encodes CASSYSERERETQYF.

Comments on this clonotype: The junction does not match germline at one end; this may be a read error. The chain links TRBV29-1 to TRBJ1-1, with D possibly matching TRBD1 (6 bases). CDR3 size: 14 residues. From germline, CDR1 is SQVTM and CDR2 ANQGSEA. The CDR3 DNA is TGCAGCGTTGAGGGGGCAGAGAAAGGTACTGGAGCTTTCTTT. This encodes CSVEGAEKGTGAFF.

This clonotype was counted only a few times. Being one base from a much bigger clone, this may be a read error. J is TRBJ1-1 and V is TRBV4-1; D is uncertain. CDR1 is MGHRA, CDR2 YSYEKL, per germline. Trimming removed 0 bases at V and 3 bases at J, with 8 bases between. CDR3 length: 14 amino acids. CDR3 nucleotides: TGCGCCAGCAGCCAAGATCTGGGTTACACTGAAGCTTTCTTT. It encodes CASSQDLGYTEAFF.

By sample share, this clonotype is large. This chain joins TRBV7-8 and TRBJ1-6; D is undetermined. This CDR3 is built from 15 residues. Trimming pared 7 bases from V and 0 bases from J, leaving 10 bases between. Germline V CDR1 and CDR2: SGHVS, FQNEAQ. CDR3 sequence (DNA): TGTGCCAGCATCGAGGGAAGCTCCTATAATTCACCCCTCCACTTT. Protein: CASIEGSSYNSPLHF.

About this clonotype itself: A much larger clonotype is one base distant, so this may be a read error. The chain carries TRBV9 and TRBJ1-5, with D possibly matching TRBD1 (5 bases). Germline V gene lookup returns CDR1 SGDLS and CDR2 YYNGEE. The CDR3 loop spans 15 amino acids. CDR3 sequence (DNA): TGTGCCAGCAGCCACGGGGGACTCCAGAACGAGCCCCGGCATTTT. Translating gives CASSHGGLQNEPRHF. Supplemented by reference TRBV9 and TRBJ1-5, the full variable domain reads DSGVTQTPKHLITATGQRVTLRCSPRSGDLSVYWYQQSLDQGLQFLIQYYNGEERAKGNILERFSAQQFPDLHSELNLSSLELGDSALYFCASSHGGLQNEPRHFGDGTRLSIL.

This clonotype was observed many times. This chain uses TRBV9 with TRBJ1-2; no clear D gene. The CDR3 length is 14 residues. V dropped 0 bases and J dropped 4 bases, with 10 bases sitting between them. Germline V gene sequence: CDR1 SGDLS, CDR2 YYNGEE. CDR3 loop: CASSVGQTAYGYTF. The CDR3, as DNA: TGTGCCAGCAGCGTAGGCCAGACGGCCTATGGCTACACCTTC.

This clonotype was observed a handful of times. The gene calls are TRBV20-1 and TRBJ2-7, with TRBD2 matching over 10 bases. CDR3 size: 17 residues. J gave up 1 base and V 0 bases, and 9 bases lay outside the gene matches. Germline CDR1 DFQATT, CDR2 SNEGSKA (reference sequence). The CDR3 here is CSARDRVGAGGSYEQYF. The DNA for the CDR3 is TGCAGTGCTAGAGATAGGGTCGGAGCGGGAGGGTCCTACGAGCAGTACTTC.

V and J are TRBV20-1 and TRBJ2-7; 7 bases map to TRBD2. Losses at the gene ends were 4 bases for V and 7 bases for J; bases not matched to a gene: 13. Germline-derived CDR1 and CDR2 are DFQATT and SNEGSKA (reference sequence). The CDR3 extends over 14 amino acids. The chain's CDR3 is CSANGRVDTGEQYF. CDR3 nucleotide sequence: TGCAGTGCTAATGGGAGGGTCGACACCGGGGAGCAGTACTTC.